The clone carrying this TCR beta chain was seen a handful of times. As yet, its antigen is unknown. The entry originates in a study of cytomegalovirus exposure and HLA in healthy donors. Across the whole study: Membership in the Caucasian-associated ancestry cluster was found for 81% of 350 to 450 genotyped donors. Study findings and constraints: Trimming of TCR beta V- and J-genes showed a link, identified in a later analysis, to a missense DCLRE1C variant. Roughly uniform depth of sequencing across donors was assumed in presence/absence analyses.

The PCR was carried out with 60 Vbeta primers and 13 Jbeta primers. Sequencing was performed with immunoSEQ multiplex PCR; in TCRdb, only in-frame clones are kept and a portion is missing. The table has roughly 200,000 clones, around 78% seen once; the top ten hold about 2.1%. The germline V and J ends were trimmed by 5 bases and 8 bases, with 14 bases remaining between them. Germline loops: CDR1 SGHRS, CDR2 YFSETQ. The CDR3 sequence is 14 residues long. The TCR sequence derives from a man aged 25-45 years in good health and CMV-seronegative. Sequencing was done on a sample of PBMCs. This sequence joins TRBV5-1 and TRBJ1-6; unclear D gene. The CDR3 spells CASSNAGFDSPLHF. CDR3 nucleotides: TGCGCCAGCAGTAATGCAGGATTCGATTCACCCCTCCACTTT.